This TCR beta chain was observed in a study of T cell repertoires in cytomegalovirus infection. The overall study: Recently identified HLA-C-restricted CMV epitopes were used, and well-studied HLA-B-restricted CMV epitopes were used as well. Public TCR beta signatures indicated both CMV infection and matching HLA type.

Deletions cut 9 bases from V and 5 bases from J, with 16 bases between. The CDR3 has 14 residues. The sample holds many counts of this clonotype. No antigen is known for it. TCRdb reanalysed the reads using MiXCR and keeps one entry per CDR3 protein. This table holds about 310,000 distinct CDR3 sequences, 20% to 25% found once. The TCR originated in a human donor in good health (CMV status not recorded). Some clones in this sample may be carry-over from other donors' samples. The sequencing here drew on cultured PBMCs, taken from culture after CMV antigen stimulation. This chain links TRBV12-3 or TRBV12-4 with TRBJ2-2; D possibly corresponds to TRBD1 (5 bases). CDR3 in DNA: TGTGCCAGTAGGATTTCGACAGCGACCGGGGAGCTGTTTTTT. It encodes CASRISTATGELFF.